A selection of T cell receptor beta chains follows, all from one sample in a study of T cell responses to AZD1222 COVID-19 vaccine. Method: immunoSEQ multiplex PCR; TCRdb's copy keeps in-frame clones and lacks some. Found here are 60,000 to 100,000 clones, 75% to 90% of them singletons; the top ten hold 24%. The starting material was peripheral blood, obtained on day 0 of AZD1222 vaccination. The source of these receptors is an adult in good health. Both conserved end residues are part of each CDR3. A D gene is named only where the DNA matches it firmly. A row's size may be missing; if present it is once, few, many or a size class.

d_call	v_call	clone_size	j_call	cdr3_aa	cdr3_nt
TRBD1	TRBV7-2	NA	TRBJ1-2	CASSIPGGSYGYTF	TGTGCCAGCAGCATCCCAGGGGGAAGCTATGGCTACACCTTC
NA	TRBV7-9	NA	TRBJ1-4	CATSEANEKLFF	TGTGCCACCTCAGAGGCAAATGAAAAACTGTTTTTT
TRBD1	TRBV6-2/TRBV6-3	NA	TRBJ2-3	CASSYSFGTGGADTQYF	TGTGCCAGCAGTTACTCTTTCGGGACAGGGGGCGCAGATACGCAGTATTTT
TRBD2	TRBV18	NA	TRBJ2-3	CASSPRLAVDTDTQYF	TGTGCCAGCTCACCCCGACTAGCGGTTGATACAGATACGCAGTATTTT
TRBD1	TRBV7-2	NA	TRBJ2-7	CASSQGQVPTYEQYF	TGTGCCAGCAGTCAGGGACAGGTGCCAACCTACGAGCAGTACTTC
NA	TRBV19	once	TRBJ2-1	CASSMGYSSYNEQFF	TGTGCCAGTAGTATGGGATATAGCTCCTACAATGAGCAGTTCTTC
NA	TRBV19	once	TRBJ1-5	CASSIDGFFNQPQHF	TGTGCCAGTAGTATCGACGGATTTTTCAATCAGCCCCAGCATTTT
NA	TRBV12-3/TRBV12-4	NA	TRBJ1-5	CASKQGDQPQHF	TGTGCCAGCAAGCAGGGTGATCAGCCCCAGCATTTT
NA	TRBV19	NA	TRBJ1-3	CASTNQGVQAGNTIYF	TGTGCCAGTACCAACCAGGGTGTTCAAGCTGGAAACACCATATATTTT
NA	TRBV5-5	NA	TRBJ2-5	CASSAGGEATQYF	TGTGCCAGCAGCGCGGGTGGGGAGGCGACCCAGTACTTC
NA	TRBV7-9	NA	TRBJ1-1	CASSQRGVRNRGTEAFF	TGTGCCAGCAGCCAAAGGGGGGTGAGGAATCGAGGGACTGAAGCTTTCTTT
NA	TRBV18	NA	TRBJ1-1	CASSQGEGTEAFF	TGTGCCAGCTCACAGGGGGAAGGCACTGAAGCTTTCTTT
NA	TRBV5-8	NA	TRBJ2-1	CASSLNYNEQFF	TGTGCCAGCAGCTTGAACTACAATGAGCAGTTCTTC
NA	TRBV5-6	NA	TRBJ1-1	CASSGRGADTEAFF	TGTGCCAGCAGCGGCAGGGGTGCGGACACTGAAGCTTTCTTT
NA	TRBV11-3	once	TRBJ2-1	CASSLGGAGPQFF	TGTGCCAGCAGCTTAGGCGGGGCGGGCCCTCAGTTCTTC
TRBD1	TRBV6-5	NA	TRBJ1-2	CASSLNRDRGYGYTF	TGTGCCAGCAGCCTAAACCGGGACAGGGGATATGGCTACACCTTC
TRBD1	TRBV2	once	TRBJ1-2	CASSVATGGVNGYTF	TGTGCCAGCAGTGTAGCGACAGGGGGCGTCAATGGCTACACCTTC
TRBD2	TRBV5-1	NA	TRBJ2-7	CASRSGLAGNEQYF	TGCGCCAGCAGGTCGGGACTAGCGGGGAACGAGCAGTACTTC
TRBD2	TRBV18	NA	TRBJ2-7	CASSPGLAGYEQYF	TGTGCCAGCTCACCGGGACTAGCGGGGTACGAGCAGTACTTC
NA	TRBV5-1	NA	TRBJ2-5	CASTHGSETQYF	TGCGCCAGCACCCATGGGTCGGAGACCCAGTACTTC
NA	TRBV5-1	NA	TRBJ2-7	CASSTPPSANSYEQYF	TGCGCCAGCAGCACCCCTCCTAGCGCTAACTCCTACGAGCAGTACTTC
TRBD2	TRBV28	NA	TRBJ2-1	CASSTRTSGKMEQFF	TGTGCCAGCAGTACCCGGACTAGCGGGAAGATGGAGCAGTTCTTC
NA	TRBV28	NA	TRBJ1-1	CASSSYGAGNTEAFF	TGTGCCAGCAGTTCATACGGGGCAGGGAACACTGAAGCTTTCTTT
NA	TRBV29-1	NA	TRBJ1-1	CSVAYRGTRGTEAFF	TGCAGCGTTGCATACAGAGGAACCCGCGGGACTGAAGCTTTCTTT
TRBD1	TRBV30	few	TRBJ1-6	CAWKGTGENSPLHF	TGTGCCTGGAAAGGGACAGGGGAAAATTCACCCCTCCACTTT
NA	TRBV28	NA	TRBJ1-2	CASTIKTNYGYTF	TGTGCCAGCACTATTAAAACTAACTATGGCTACACCTTC
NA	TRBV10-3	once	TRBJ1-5	CAISEEGGGQPQHF	TGTGCCATCAGTGAGGAAGGGGGAGGTCAGCCCCAGCATTTT
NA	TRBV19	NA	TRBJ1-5	CASSIATGLNTQPQHF	TGTGCCAGTAGTATAGCTACAGGGCTTAATACCCAGCCCCAGCATTTT
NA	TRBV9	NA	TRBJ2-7	CASSVGDSAYEQYF	TGTGCCAGCAGCGTAGGTGACAGTGCCTACGAGCAGTACTTC
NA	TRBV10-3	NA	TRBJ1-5	CAISEGGIDQPQHF	TGTGCCATCAGTGAAGGGGGGATAGATCAGCCCCAGCATTTT
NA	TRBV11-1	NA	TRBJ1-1	CASSQGSGQAAFF	TGTGCCAGCAGCCAGGGGTCGGGGCAAGCAGCTTTCTTT
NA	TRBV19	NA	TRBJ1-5	CASSIAGEGQPQHF	TGTGCCAGTAGTATCGCAGGAGAGGGTCAGCCCCAGCATTTT
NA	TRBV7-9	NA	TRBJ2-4	CASTGGVAKNIQYF	TGTGCCAGCACTGGAGGAGTGGCCAAAAACATTCAGTACTTC
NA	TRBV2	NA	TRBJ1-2	CASSETGWGYGYTF	TGTGCCAGCAGTGAGACAGGTTGGGGCTATGGCTACACCTTC
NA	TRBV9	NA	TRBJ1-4	CASSVDNEKLFF	TGTGCCAGCAGCGTAGATAATGAAAAACTGTTTTTT
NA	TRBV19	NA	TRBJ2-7	CASSEEGASGQYF	TGTGCCAGTAGTGAGGAGGGGGCCTCTGGGCAGTACTTC
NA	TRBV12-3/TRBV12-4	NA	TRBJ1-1	CASSLAGRAEAFF	TGTGCCAGCAGTTTAGCGGGTCGGGCTGAAGCTTTCTTT
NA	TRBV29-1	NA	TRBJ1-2	CSVEGGGDYTF	TGCAGCGTTGAGGGTGGGGGTGACTACACCTTC
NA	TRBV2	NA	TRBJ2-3	CASKQGSTDTQYF	TGTGCCAGCAAGCAGGGGAGCACAGATACGCAGTATTTT
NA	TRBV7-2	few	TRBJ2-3	CASSLAPESTDTQYF	TGTGCCAGCAGCTTAGCGCCCGAAAGCACAGATACGCAGTATTTT